The 15 T cell receptor beta chains given below trace back to one sample, sequenced in a study of neurological immune-mediated disorders. Via MiXCR, TCRdb re-called the 5' RACE reads, giving one row per CDR3 protein. Of under 75,000 distinct CDR3 sequences listed, roughly 5% were seen once; the top ten hold roughly 5%. Material for sequencing was PBMCs. Receptors were obtained from a human donor with multiple sclerosis. The donor label of this sample is uncertain.

The J gene is TRBJ1-1, the V gene TRBV29-1; D possibly corresponds to TRBD1 (6 bases). The V and J ends lost 4 bases and 0 bases respectively, with 9 bases between them. Germline assignment: CDR1 SQVTM and CDR2 ANQGSEA. CDR3 length: 13 residues. The CDR3 DNA is TGCAGCGTTGCAGGGGAAATGAACACTGAAGCTTTCTTT. Amino acids: CSVAGEMNTEAFF.

Many counts were recorded for this clonotype. The chain employs TRBV12-3 or TRBV12-4 and TRBJ2-3; 11 nucleotides match TRBD2. The V gene end was trimmed by 5 bases and the J gene end by 2 bases; junction bases not matched to a gene: 3. The CDR3 sequence is 15 residues long. The CDR3 DNA reads TGTGCCAGCAGTGTGGGACTAGCGGACACAGATACGCAGTATTTT. This gives the protein CASSVGLADTDTQYF.

This clonotype was detected many times. For the CDR3, the DNA is TGTGCCATCAGTGAGGAGGGGGTGGACGGCTACACCTTC. Translation gives CAISEEGVDGYTF. The chain recombines TRBV10-3 with TRBJ1-2, with D tentatively TRBD1 (6 bases). Trimming left V 2 bases short and J 8 bases short, with 12 bases between. Looked up from germline, CDR1 is ENHRY and CDR2 is SYGVKD. The CDR3 is 13 amino acids.

Notes on this clonotype: A clone one base away is much larger, so this may be a read error. The chain recombines TRBV20-1 with TRBJ2-3; possibly TRBD1 or TRBD2 for D (6 bases each). Trimming left V 7 bases short and J 5 bases short, with 22 bases between. Germline V lookup: CDR1 DFQATT, CDR2 SNEGSKA (reference sequence). This CDR3 comprises 15 residues. The CDR3 DNA reads TGCAGTGATGACCCCCGGGGGACACGTGGAGATACGCAGTATTTT. This translates into CSDDPRGTRGDTQYF.

This clonotype was observed at least ten times. J is TRBJ1-6 and V is TRBV7-2; TRBD1 matches 7 bases. CDR3 size: 15 residues. J was trimmed by 7 bases and V by 5 bases; bases with no gene match: 8. Germline assignment: CDR1 SGHTA and CDR2 FQGNSA. In nucleotides, the CDR3 is TGTGCCAGCAGCCCCAACGGACAGGTCAATTCACCCCTCCACTTT. Translated: CASSPNGQVNSPLHF.

The J gene is TRBJ2-7, the V gene TRBV20-1, with D maybe TRBD1 (8 bases). The V end lost 6 bases, the J end lost 0 bases, and 18 bases lay between the germline ends. Germline CDR1 reads DFQATT; CDR2 reads SNEGSKA (reference sequence). The CDR3 loop spans 15 amino acids. In DNA, the CDR3 is TGCAGTGCCCAGCAAGCGGGACAGGACTCCTACGAGCAGTACTTC. It is translated as CSAQQAGQDSYEQYF.

This clonotype was recorded at least ten times. V gene TRBV4-1 combines with J gene TRBJ2-7, with D possibly being TRBD1 (6 bases). Trimming removed 0 bases at V and 0 bases at J, with 12 bases between. There are 16 residues in the CDR3. Germline V gene data show CDR1 as MGHRA and CDR2 as YSYEKL. The CDR3 sequence: CASSQDRRGSSYEQYF. The DNA for the CDR3 is TGCGCCAGCAGCCAAGATCGTAGGGGGTCCTCCTACGAGCAGTACTTC.

This clonotype was counted ten times or more. The chain carries TRBV5-1 and TRBJ1-6, with 10 bases aligning to TRBD1. CDR3 length equals 14 residues. V lost 7 bases, J lost 7 bases, and 5 bases stayed unmatched. Germline lookup yields CDR1 SGHRS and CDR2 YFSETQ. The CDR3 reads CASSGQGRNSPLHF. DNA of the CDR3: TGCGCCAGCTCGGGACAGGGGCGAAATTCACCCCTCCACTTT. Filled out from reference TRBV5-1 and TRBJ1-6, the complete variable domain reads KAGVTQTPRYLIKTRGQQVTLSCSPISGHRSVSWYQQTPGQGLQFLFEYFSETQRNKGNFPGRFSGRQFSNSRSEMNVSTLELGDSALYLCASSGQGRNSPLHFGNGTRLTVT.

Ten or more counts support this clonotype. The gene calls are TRBV7-9 and TRBJ2-3; 14 nucleotides agree with TRBD2. This CDR3 has 17 residues. From germline, CDR1 is SEHNR and CDR2 FQNEAQ (reference sequence). J gave up 4 bases and V 5 bases, and 8 bases lay outside the gene matches. The CDR3 DNA reads TGTGCCAGCAGCCTGACTAGCGGGGGGGCCTTGGCAGATACGCAGTATTTT. Amino acid sequence: CASSLTSGGALADTQYF.

In this sample, this clonotype turned up many times. CDR3 coding DNA: TGCGCCAGCAGCTTCTCCGGACAGGGGAGGACAGATACGCAGTATTTT. It yields the protein CASSFSGQGRTDTQYF. The chain is built from TRBV5-1 and TRBJ2-3, with TRBD1 matching over 9 bases. The CDR3 totals 16 residues. V shed 2 bases, J shed 3 bases, and the junction held 7 bases outside the gene matches. CDR1 is SGHRS, CDR2 YFSETQ, per germline.

This clonotype was detected many times. The chain is built from TRBV5-1 and TRBJ1-1, with a weak D call TRBD1 (5 bases). Trimming took 3 bases from V and 0 from J, leaving 12 bases between them. CDR1 SGHRS and CDR2 YFSETQ come from the germline V gene. The CDR3 contains 15 residues. In nucleotides, the CDR3 is TGCGCCAGCAGCTCACCCGGGACGGTGAACACTGAAGCTTTCTTT. Its translation is CASSSPGTVNTEAFF.

This clonotype was picked up many times. V gene TRBV7-8 combines with J gene TRBJ1-1, with a weak D call TRBD1 (6 bases). This CDR3 comprises 14 residues. Germline CDR1 reads SGHVS; CDR2 reads FQNEAQ. The V and J ends lost 7 bases and 0 bases respectively, with 12 bases between them. CDR3 region: CASTRDTMNTEAFF. The CDR3 DNA reads as TGTGCCAGCACCCGGGACACAATGAACACTGAAGCTTTCTTT.

This clonotype was observed many times. V usage is TRBV9 and J usage is TRBJ2-1, with TRBD1 identical over 9 bases. The V segment lost 4 bases and the J segment 4 bases; nucleotides outside the gene matches: 12. CDR1 is SGDLS and CDR2 is YYNGEE in the germline V gene. The CDR3 has 17 amino acids. CDR3 sequence: CASSPQFLDRGYNEQFF. As DNA, the CDR3 is TGTGCCAGCAGCCCCCAGTTTTTGGACAGGGGTTACAATGAGCAGTTCTTC.

This clonotype was counted many times. J is TRBJ1-1 and V is TRBV5-1; 8 bases match TRBD1. V lost 1 base to trimming and J lost 0 bases; unmatched junction nucleotides: 5. The CDR3 extends over 16 amino acids. CDR1 is SGHRS, CDR2 YFSETQ, per germline. DNA of the CDR3: TGCGCCAGCAGCTTGCGACAGGGGATTATGAACACTGAAGCTTTCTTT. It codes for CASSLRQGIMNTEAFF.

There are many counts of this clonotype. This chain joins TRBV5-1 and TRBJ1-1, with D perhaps TRBD1 (6 bases). The CDR3 is made up of 17 amino acids. Trimming pared 3 bases from V and 4 bases from J, leaving 22 bases between. CDR1 SGHRS and CDR2 YFSETQ come from the germline V gene. This chain's CDR3 is CASSSASAGWGATEAFF. The CDR3 DNA is TGCGCCAGCAGCTCCGCGAGCGCGGGGTGGGGGGCCACTGAAGCTTTCTTT.